Listed below are T cell receptor beta chains from one sample, sequenced in a study of metastatic and nonmetastatic thyroid tumors. MiXCR reprocessed the PCR reads for TCRdb. The sample includes about 30,000 clones, 30% of them seen just once. Sequences were obtained from blood. Source of these receptors: a female donor with papillary thyroid cancer or a benign thyroid nodule (not recorded which). Some clones in this sample may be carry-over from other donors' samples. CDR3s include the opening cysteine and the closing phenylalanine or tryptophan. D genes are given only for firm matches. A clone size is listed for some rows: how often the clone was seen (once, few, many), or a class if it is expanded.

- TRBJ1-2 TRBV6-1 few CASRVDSNYGYTF TGTGCCAGCAGAGTCGACAGTAACTATGGCTACACCTTC
- TRBJ1-2 TRBV2 many CASSEAARNYGYTF TGTGCCAGCAGTGAAGCGGCCCGCAACTATGGCTACACCTTC
- TRBJ1-6 TRBV6-1 - CAIAPGGGNSPLHF TGTGCCATCGCCCCAGGTGGGGGGAATTCGCCCCTCCACTTT
- TRBJ1-3 TRBV6-6 - CASSYSNRVGNTIYF TGTGCCAGCAGTTACTCTAACAGGGTTGGAAACACCATATATTTT
- TRBJ1-4 TRBV18 many CASSPARNEKLFF TGTGCCAGCTCACCCGCAAGGAATGAAAAACTGTTTTTT
- TRBJ1-5 TRBV7-8 once CASSLRDTGVNSNQPQHF TGTGCCAGCAGCCTTCGGGACACCGGGGTGAATAGCAATCAGCCCCAGCATTTT
TRBD2 TRBJ2-7 TRBV9 - CASSGGSGRYEQYF TGTGCCAGCAGCGGCGGGAGTGGTCGCTACGAGCAGTACTTC
- TRBJ2-2 TRBV4-2 many CASSQGVAVSTGELFF TGTGCCAGCAGCCAAGGTGTAGCGGTTTCCACCGGGGAGCTGTTTTTT
- TRBJ2-1 TRBV2 - CATYRDNWGNEQFF TGTGCCACCTACCGGGACAACTGGGGGAATGAGCAGTTCTTC
- TRBJ2-1 TRBV28 few CASNPQGVTYEQFF TGTGCCAGCAACCCACAGGGCGTTACGTATGAGCAGTTCTTC
- TRBJ2-1 TRBV7-7 - CASSPQGKNEQFF TGTGCTAGCAGCCCCCAAGGGAAGAATGAGCAGTTCTTC